One and the same sample provided the 12 T cell receptor beta chains below, sequenced in a study of beta chain features in type 1 diabetes. Isolated RNA was reverse transcribed in full, so expressed TCRB transcripts were sequenced. The repertoire was sequenced with immunoSEQ multiplex PCR; TCRdb's copy has only in-frame clones and lacks some. The sample has around 21,000 clones, around 50% seen once. Sequenced sample: stem cell memory CD4+ T cells from blood. Receptors originate from a man aged 18-30 years in good health.

The chain employs TRBV7-9 and TRBJ2-1, with 8 bases lining up with TRBD2. Germline CDR1 is SEHNR and CDR2 is FQNEAQ (reference sequence). Trimming took 7 bases from V and 6 from J; bases not matched to a gene: 23. The CDR3 sequence is 19 residues long. CDR3 region: CASTHIMWGSGRLGNEQFF. The DNA for the CDR3 is TGTGCCAGCACCCATATTATGTGGGGAAGCGGGAGACTAGGCAATGAGCAGTTCTTC.

The chain uses TRBV15 and TRBJ1-2; 7 bases are shared with TRBD1. Germline V gene lookup returns CDR1 LNHNV and CDR2 YYDKDF (reference sequence). This CDR3 is built from 15 residues. V was clipped by 1 base and J by 2 bases; unmatched bases: 4. CDR3 sequence (DNA): TGTGCCACCAGCAGAGGAGACAGGGCCAACTATGGCTACACCTTC. Translation: CATSRGDRANYGYTF.

The chain joins TRBV9 to TRBJ2-5; D is perhaps TRBD2 (6 bases). The CDR3 consists of 16 residues. CDR1 is SGDLS, CDR2 YYNGEE, per germline. The germline V and J ends were trimmed by 4 bases and 3 bases, with 19 bases remaining between them. The CDR3 DNA is TGTGCCAGCAGCCCACCGCGGGGCAGCCTTGAAGAGACCCAGTACTTC. Amino acid sequence: CASSPPRGSLEETQYF.

This chain joins TRBV5-4 and TRBJ2-7, with D unclear. This CDR3 region has 13 residues. Trimming removed 4 bases from V and 1 base from J, with 9 bases in between. Germline V gene lookup returns CDR1 SGHNT and CDR2 YYREEE (reference sequence). CDR3 sequence reads: CASSEQRSYEQYF. CDR3 coding DNA: TGTGCCAGCAGCGAGCAACGTTCCTACGAGCAGTACTTC. Looking up the rest from reference TRBV5-4 and TRBJ2-7 gives the full variable domain: ETGVTQSPTHLIKTRGQQVTLRCSSQSGHNTVSWYQQALGQGPQFIFQYYREEENGRGNFPPRFSGLQFPNYSSELNVNALELDDSALYLCASSEQRSYEQYFGPGTRLTVT.

This clone occurred a few times. The chain joins TRBV5-1 to TRBJ1-2; 7 nucleotides match TRBD1. The CDR3 contains 15 residues. CDR1 is SGHRS and CDR2 is YFSETQ in the germline V gene. Trimming cost V 2 bases and J 4 bases; bases outside gene matches: 8. The CDR3 DNA reads TGCGCCAGCAGCTTAGACAGGGCGCCCACCTATGGCTACACCTTC. Its protein product is CASSLDRAPTYGYTF.

This clone was picked up a small number of times. This rearrangement joins TRBV10-3 to TRBJ1-1; 8 bases map to TRBD1. The CDR3 has 15 amino acids. With V trimmed by 0 bases and J by 2 bases, 2 bases remained unmatched. Germline CDR1 and CDR2: ENHRY and SYGVKD. The CDR3 nucleotides are TGTGCCATCAGTGAGTCCACAGGGGGTAACACTGAAGCTTTCTTT. This sequence encodes CAISESTGGNTEAFF.

This clone turned up a few times. The chain joins TRBV7-3 to TRBJ2-5; 8 bases agree with TRBD2. Germline loops: CDR1 SGHTA, CDR2 FQGTGA. CDR3 length: 18 residues. Trimming removed 5 bases from V and 4 bases from J; junction bases left unmatched: 18. The CDR3 region is CASSPTRGGPGVAETQYF. The CDR3 DNA follows: TGTGCCAGCAGCCCAACCCGGGGGGGGCCTGGTGTGGCAGAGACCCAGTACTTC.

In its sample, this clone was seen a few times. This sequence joins TRBV13 and TRBJ2-2; 10 positions match TRBD1. CDR1 is PRHDT and CDR2 is FYEKMQ in the germline V gene (reference sequence). Trimming took 5 bases from V and 4 from J; bases not matched to a gene: 7. The length of the CDR3 is 16 residues. The CDR3 reads CASSKRQGAVTGELFF. CDR3 coding DNA: TGTGCCAGCAGCAAAAGACAGGGGGCGGTCACCGGGGAGCTGTTTTTT.

This chain links TRBV7-3 with TRBJ1-2; 9 nucleotides match TRBD1. The germline V gene encodes CDR1 SGHTA and CDR2 FQGTGA. The CDR3 runs to 15 residues. V lost 2 bases to trimming and J lost 4 bases; unmatched junction nucleotides: 5. The CDR3 sequence is CASSLPGQGLYGYTF. CDR3 sequence (DNA): TGTGCCAGCAGCTTACCGGGACAGGGCCTCTATGGCTACACCTTC.

The chain is built from TRBV28 and TRBJ1-5; no definite D call. The CDR3 totals 13 residues. Germline V gene data show CDR1 as MDHEN and CDR2 as SYDVKM. Trimming cost V 7 bases and J 0 bases, with 7 bases left between them. In nucleotides, the CDR3 is TGTGCCAGCACAGATTATAGCAATCAGCCCCAGCATTTT. Translation: CASTDYSNQPQHF.

This clone came up a few times. The gene calls are TRBV29-1 and TRBJ2-2, with 10 nucleotides matching TRBD1. V shed 6 bases and J 5 bases; nucleotides not matched to a gene: 12. Germline assignment: CDR1 SQVTM and CDR2 ANQGSEA. The CDR3 has 16 residues. Here the CDR3 reads CSVAKTGGVRTGELFF. In nucleotides, the CDR3 is TGCAGCGTAGCGAAGACAGGGGGCGTAAGGACCGGGGAGCTGTTTTTT.

There are a few counts of this clone. V is TRBV5-8 and J is TRBJ2-7, with a weak D call TRBD2 (6 bases). V dropped 5 bases and J dropped 3 bases, with 18 bases sitting between them. In germline, CDR1 is SGHTS, CDR2 YDEGEE. This CDR3 contains 15 residues. In nucleotides, the CDR3 is TGTGCCAGCAGTCTTATGGAGGGTGTAATCTACGAGCAGTACTTC. Its translation: CASSLMEGVIYEQYF.